This entry lists 17 T cell receptor beta chains sequenced from one sample in a study of technical replicates of blood from a handful of donors. Profiling relied on immunoSEQ multiplex PCR, and the TCRdb table lists in-frame clones only, not all of them. The table has about 100,000 clones, around 95% seen once. Sample: T cells isolated from PBMCs. The source of these receptors is a human donor in good health.

The gene calls are TRBV11-3 and TRBJ1-2; D uncertain. Germline CDR1 reads SGHNT; CDR2 reads YENEEA. The CDR3 extends over 14 amino acids. The V gene lost 2 bases and the J gene lost 3 bases, with 10 bases spanning the gap. The CDR3 reads CASSLNPGDYGYTF. CDR3 DNA: TGTGCCAGCAGCTTAAATCCGGGAGACTATGGCTACACCTTC.

The J gene is TRBJ2-1, the V gene TRBV10-3; 13 bases match TRBD2. Germline V gene data show CDR1 as ENHRY and CDR2 as SYGVKD. This CDR3 region has 14 residues. The junction had 8 bases not matched to a gene; V was cut back by 10 bases and J by 8 bases. As DNA, the CDR3 is TGTGCCACCCTCCGGACTAGCGGGAGTGATGAGCAGTTCTTC. Translation: CATLRTSGSDEQFF.

The rearrangement links TRBV27 to TRBJ1-5, with 7 bases matching TRBD1. V trimming: 2 bases; J trimming: 7 bases; junction bases outside the gene matches: 5. Germline lookup yields CDR1 MNHEY and CDR2 SMNVEV (reference sequence). The CDR3 spans 14 residues. CDR3 nucleotides: TGTGCCAGCAGTTTAGGGAAGGGGGCGCAGCCCCAGCATTTT. It codes for CASSLGKGAQPQHF.

The CDR3 reads CASSHLPTSGSTYEQYF. CDR3 nucleotides: TGCGCCAGCAGCCATCTTCCCACTAGCGGGAGCACCTACGAGCAGTACTTC. The rearrangement uses TRBV4-1 and TRBJ2-7; 11 bases line up with TRBD2. CDR1 and CDR2 (germline): MGHRA, YSYEKL. V dropped 3 bases and J dropped 2; count of bases not matched to a gene: 9. The CDR3 loop spans 17 amino acids.

This chain connects TRBV7-2 to TRBJ2-7; perhaps TRBD2 as D (6 bases). Germline V gene lookup returns CDR1 SGHTA and CDR2 FQGNSA. The CDR3 totals 15 residues. Trimming cost V 5 bases and J 2 bases, with 16 bases left between them. The CDR3 coding sequence is TGTGCCAGCAGCCGCAGTGTGAGCGGGCCCTACGAGCAGTACTTC. Protein product: CASSRSVSGPYEQYF.

The rearrangement joins TRBV5-1 to TRBJ2-3, with D perhaps TRBD2 (5 bases). The CDR3 is made up of 15 amino acids. Germline CDR1 SGHRS, CDR2 YFSETQ. V shed 0 bases and J shed 0 bases, with 8 bases lying between them. CDR3 region: CASSLVGLSTDTQYF. Written as DNA, the CDR3 is TGCGCCAGCAGCTTGGTTGGACTCAGCACAGATACGCAGTATTTT.

The chain combines TRBV6-4 with TRBJ1-3; D perhaps matches TRBD1 (5 bases). Germline CDR1 is MRHNA and CDR2 is SNTAGT. Trimming stripped 4 bases from V and 2 bases from J, with 9 bases between. This CDR3 region has 14 residues. The CDR3 nucleotides are TGTGCCAGCAGTGGGACAAAAACTGGAAACACCATATATTTT. Residues: CASSGTKTGNTIYF.

V gene TRBV27 combines with J gene TRBJ1-4; 9 positions match TRBD1. From germline, CDR1 is MNHEY and CDR2 SMNVEV (reference sequence). The CDR3 has 14 residues. V shed 5 bases, J shed 5 bases, and the junction held 3 bases outside the gene matches. The CDR3 nucleotides read TGTGCCAGCAGTATACAGGGGGCGAATGAAAAACTGTTTTTT. It translates to CASSIQGANEKLFF.

V and J are TRBV7-2 and TRBJ2-7; 8 bases align to TRBD2. J gave up 12 bases and V 1 base, and 11 bases lay outside the gene matches. This CDR3 contains 14 residues. CDR1 is SGHTA, CDR2 FQGNSA, per germline. The CDR3: CASSLGGTGGLAYF. The CDR3 nucleotides read TGTGCCAGCAGCTTAGGAGGGACGGGAGGGCTTGCGTACTTC.

This sequence joins TRBV6-5 and TRBJ1-2; weak D call: TRBD1 (5 bases). Trimming left V 0 bases short and J 6 bases short, with 14 bases between. This CDR3 contains 15 residues. Germline CDR1 reads MNHEY; CDR2 reads SVGAGI. CDR3 nucleotide sequence: TGTGCCAGCAGTTACTCGTTACAGGTGACGGATGGCTACACCTTC. Translated, it gives CASSYSLQVTDGYTF.

This clone was counted once. An end of the junction differs from the germline gene, which may be a read error. The rearrangement uses TRBV6-5 and TRBJ2-1, with TRBD2 as a possible D gene (5 bases). CDR1 and CDR2 (germline): MNHEY, SVGAGI. This CDR3 is 13 amino acids long. The CDR3 reads CASQPLLARYRVF. The CDR3 DNA is TGTGCCAGCCAACCTCTCCTAGCACGCTATCGGGTCTTC.

The chain links TRBV25-1 to TRBJ1-4, with no clear D. The CDR3 runs 12 residues. Germline lookup yields CDR1 MGHDK and CDR2 SYGVNS. V was clipped by 5 bases and J by 8 bases, with 9 bases between them. The CDR3 DNA is TGTGCCAGCAGTTACCGGTACGAAAAACTGTTTTTT. This codes for CASSYRYEKLFF.

The CDR3 here is CSVEDLFRGTYNEQFF. CDR3 sequence (DNA): TGCAGCGTTGAAGACCTCTTTCGGGGTACCTACAATGAGCAGTTCTTC. The rearrangement joins TRBV29-1 to TRBJ2-1; D might be TRBD2 (5 bases). Trimming removed 0 bases from V and 2 bases from J, with 14 bases in between. CDR3 size: 16 residues. CDR1 SQVTM and CDR2 ANQGSEA come from the germline V gene.

The chain links TRBV4-3 to TRBJ1-1; TRBD1 aligns across 7 bases. CDR1 and CDR2 (germline): LGHNA, YSLEER. The V gene end was trimmed by 4 bases and the J gene end by 5 bases; junction bases not matched to a gene: 4. The CDR3 has 13 residues. Here the CDR3 reads CASSRQGRTEAFF. The CDR3 DNA is TGCGCCAGCAGCCGACAGGGACGAACTGAAGCTTTCTTT.

The chain recombines TRBV7-8 with TRBJ2-1; D ambiguous. Per the germline V gene, CDR1 is SGHVS and CDR2 is FQNEAQ. This CDR3 has 15 residues. Trimming left V 6 bases short and J 0 bases short, with 12 bases between. CDR3 in amino acids: CASSPIGSSYNEQFF. CDR3 nucleotide sequence: TGTGCCAGCAGTCCAATCGGTAGCTCCTACAATGAGCAGTTCTTC. Based on the CDR3 plus reference TRBV7-8 and TRBJ2-1, the full variable domain is GAGVSQSPRYKVAKRGQDVALRCDPISGHVSLFWYQQALGQGPEFLTYFQNEAQLDKSGLPSDRFFAERPEGSVSTLKIQRTQQEDSAVYLCASSPIGSSYNEQFFGPGTRLTVL.

The chain employs TRBV4-1 and TRBJ2-2; D might be TRBD1 (6 bases). The V gene's germline CDR1 is MGHRA and CDR2 YSYEKL. The CDR3 loop spans 19 amino acids. V was trimmed by 0 bases and J by 0 bases, leaving 17 bases between them. CDR3 DNA: TGCGCCAGCAGCCAAGATGTCAGCATCGGGACAACGAACACCGGGGAGCTGTTTTTT. Translating gives CASSQDVSIGTTNTGELFF.

This chain connects TRBV13 to TRBJ2-4, with TRBD1 matching over 7 bases. Looked up from germline, CDR1 is PRHDT and CDR2 is FYEKMQ (reference sequence). V was pared by 0 bases and J by 7 bases, with 6 bases of the junction left unmatched. The CDR3 is 15 residues long. This CDR3 is CASSLGNRGWNIQYF. The CDR3 nucleotides read TGTGCCAGCAGCTTAGGGAACAGGGGCTGGAACATTCAGTACTTC.